This record concerns one TCR beta chain sequence. Antigen: not known. The data derive from a study of shared clonotypes between healthy human individuals. Clones were read by immunoSEQ multiplex PCR, and TCRdb kept only the in-frame ones, dropping some. This sample yields fewer than 850,000 clones, of which around 96% are seen a single time; over 0.2% belongs to the top ten. Germline-derived CDR1 and CDR2 are SEHNR and FQNEAQ (reference sequence). The CDR3 is 18 residues long. Unmatched junction bases numbered 12, after V lost 3 bases and J lost 2 bases. Naive CD8 isolation took CD45RO-negative cells positively selected for CCR7 and excluded terminally differentiated effector memory CD45RA+ cells. Study conclusions and caveats: Among four donors, roughly 5% of naive CD4 clonotypes were found in common.

Source material: naive CD8+ T cells sorted from blood. This receptor was obtained from a man aged 25-45 years in good health. V is TRBV7-9 and J is TRBJ2-7; TRBD1 matches 11 bases. Here the CDR3 reads CASSFTPGDRGYPYEQYF. The CDR3 nucleotides are TGTGCCAGCAGCTTTACCCCCGGGGACAGGGGGTACCCCTACGAGCAGTACTTC.